Listed below are T cell receptor beta chains from one sample, sequenced in a study of blood T cell repertoires in COVID-19. Produced via immunoSEQ multiplex PCR; TCRdb's table is partial and in-frame only. The sample lists about 210,000 clones; around nine tenths were seen once. The specimen sequenced was PBMCs or T cells enriched from blood (not recorded which). These receptors were collected from a woman aged 25 to 39 who had been exposed to COVID-19. Each CDR3 is given with its conserved first and last residue. The order of the fields is V gene, D gene, J gene, clone size, CDR3 DNA, CDR3 protein. D genes are given only for firm matches. A clone size is listed for some rows: how often the clone was seen (once, few, many), or a class if it is expanded.

TRBV5-1	.	TRBJ1-2	few	TGCGCCAGCAGCTTAGAGGGGGTCTCCGCTAACTATGGCTACACCTTC	CASSLEGVSANYGYTF
TRBV30	.	TRBJ1-2	.	TGTGCCTGGAGTGTAACAAAATATGGCTACACCTTC	CAWSVTKYGYTF
TRBV14	.	TRBJ2-2	.	TGTGCCAGCAGCCAAGCGGGGTTCAACACCGGGGAGCTGTTTTTT	CASSQAGFNTGELFF
TRBV18	TRBD1	TRBJ2-7	.	TGTGCCAGCTCTCTAGGACAGGGGGTCATGGACGAGCAGTACTTC	CASSLGQGVMDEQYF
TRBV30	TRBD1	TRBJ2-2	.	TGTGCCTGGAATCTTCGGACAGGGGTCACCGGGGAGCTGTTTTTT	CAWNLRTGVTGELFF
TRBV10-3	TRBD1	TRBJ1-5	.	TGTGCCATCAGTCCGGGACAGGGCATCGGGCCCCAGCATTTT	CAISPGQGIGPQHF
TRBV19	.	TRBJ1-5	few	TGTGCCAGTAGTATAGTTGAGAAAACCTTTAGCAATCAGCCCCAGCATTTT	CASSIVEKTFSNQPQHF
TRBV9	.	TRBJ1-3	.	TGTGCCAGCAGCGTATATAGCTCTGGAAACACCATATATTTT	CASSVYSSGNTIYF
TRBV5-1	.	TRBJ1-1	.	TGCGCCAGCAGCCGACAGGTTGGGTTTGGGGCCACTGAAGCTTTCTTT	CASSRQVGFGATEAFF
TRBV4-1	.	TRBJ2-1	.	TGCGCCAGCAGCCCCCGGACAGACAACCTATACAATGAGCAGTTCTTC	CASSPRTDNLYNEQFF
TRBV28	.	TRBJ2-3	.	TGTGCCAGCAGTTTAAGCCCCGCAGGGAGGGGGACAGATACGCAGTATTTT	CASSLSPAGRGTDTQYF
TRBV4-1	.	TRBJ1-5	.	TGCGCCAGCAGCCGTGAGGGGGGGGGCGGTCAGCCCCAGCATTTT	CASSREGGGGQPQHF
TRBV5-1	.	TRBJ2-1	.	TGCGCCAGCAGCTCCCCAGGGGTTGGTATGAATGAGCAGTTCTTC	CASSSPGVGMNEQFF
TRBV29-1	.	TRBJ1-2	.	TGCAGCGCTCCCTACGGGTATGGCTACACCTTC	CSAPYGYGYTF
TRBV19	.	TRBJ2-1	.	TGTGCATCCCGTACAGGCCGCCCACGCGGTGAGCAGTTCTTC	CASRTGRPRGEQFF
TRBV5-1	TRBD1	TRBJ1-1	.	TGCGCCAGCAGCCGAGGGACAGGGGTTCCTGAAGCTTTCTTT	CASSRGTGVPEAFF
TRBV3-1/TRBV3-2	TRBD1	TRBJ2-2	.	TGTGCCAGCAGCCCACCCACCAGGGGGCGCGGAGGCGGGGAGCTGTTTTTT	CASSPPTRGRGGGELFF
TRBV5-6	TRBD1	TRBJ1-2	.	TGTGCCAGCAGCTTAAACAGGGGCTATGGCTACACCTTC	CASSLNRGYGYTF
TRBV5-1	TRBD1	TRBJ2-7	once	TGCGCCAGCAGCTTTGAGACAGGGGGGTACGAGCAGTACTTC	CASSFETGGYEQYF
TRBV6-5	TRBD1	TRBJ2-7	.	TGTGCCAGCAGCGACCGGGACAGGCTCTCCTACGAGCAGTACTTC	CASSDRDRLSYEQYF
TRBV11-2	.	TRBJ1-5	.	TGTGCCAGCAGTTCAGGACAGCCTAATCAGCCTCAGCATTTT	CASSSGQPNQPQHF
TRBV12-5	TRBD1	TRBJ2-7	.	TGTGCTAAGACGTACAGGGGGTGGTACTTC	CAKTYRGWYF
TRBV19	.	TRBJ2-7	.	TGTGCCAGTACTCCCAGAGTAACATGGGGCCGCCCCTACGAGCAGTACTTC	CASTPRVTWGRPYEQYF
TRBV19	.	TRBJ1-1	.	TGTGCCAGCAACGACAGAAGGAACACTGAAGCTTTCTTT	CASNDRRNTEAFF
TRBV4-1	TRBD1	TRBJ1-6	.	TGCGCCAGCAGCCGAGACAGGGGAAGAAGCTCCTATAATTCACCCCTCCACTTT	CASSRDRGRSSYNSPLHF
TRBV4-1	TRBD1	TRBJ1-6	.	TGCGCCAGCAGCCAAGAGGCACAGGGGTTGGGTTCACCCCTCCACTTT	CASSQEAQGLGSPLHF
TRBV5-1	TRBD1	TRBJ1-2	.	TGCGCCAGCAGCATCGGACAGGGGGCTGGCACCTTC	CASSIGQGAGTF
TRBV27	.	TRBJ2-7	.	TGTGCCAGCAGTTTCCTTTTGGGGGGAGAGCAGTACTTC	CASSFLLGGEQYF
TRBV12-5	TRBD2	TRBJ2-1	.	TGTGCTAGTGGTCGCGGGGGGGCCTCCTACAATGAGCAGTTCTTC	CASGRGGASYNEQFF
TRBV11-2	.	TRBJ2-5	.	TGTGCCAGCAGCTTAGGTGGGCTAAGGCAAGAGACCCAGTACTTC	CASSLGGLRQETQYF